Following are 26 T cell receptor beta chains from one sample sequenced in a study of blood T cell repertoires in COVID-19. The method was immunoSEQ multiplex PCR; TCRdb's version includes in-frame clones alone and lacks a portion of them. Here the sample spans around 87,000 clones, almost 80% being singletons. The sample consisted of peripheral blood. Receptors were obtained from a human donor in a cohort sampled during active COVID-19.

This rearrangement joins TRBV28 to TRBJ1-1, with a weak D call TRBD1 (5 bases). Deletions cut 5 bases from V and 0 bases from J, with 7 bases between. Germline V CDR1 and CDR2: MDHEN, SYDVKM. This CDR3 has 13 amino acids. CDR3 DNA: TGTGCCAGCAGTAAGACAGTGAACACTGAAGCTTTCTTT. Encoded protein: CASSKTVNTEAFF.

The gene calls are TRBV5-6 and TRBJ1-4, with D uncertain. Germline CDR1 and CDR2: SGHDT and YYEEEE. Trimming took 0 bases from V and 8 from J, leaving 5 bases between them. The CDR3 spans 12 residues. In nucleotides, the CDR3 is TGTGCCAGCAGCTTGGCCGGGGAAAAACTGTTTTTT. This gives the protein CASSLAGEKLFF.

The chain links TRBV5-5 to TRBJ2-7, with D perhaps matching TRBD2 (6 bases). CDR1 and CDR2 from the germline V gene are SGHKS and YYEKEE (reference sequence). Trimming left V 0 bases short and J 1 base short, with 11 bases between. CDR3 size: 15 residues. CDR3 residues: CASSLGAGPSYEQYF. CDR3 coding DNA: TGTGCCAGCAGCTTGGGAGCGGGCCCTTCCTACGAGCAGTACTTC. Based on the CDR3 plus reference TRBV5-5 and TRBJ2-7, the full variable domain is DAGVTQSPTHLIKTRGQQVTLRCSPISGHKSVSWYQQVLGQGPQFIFQYYEKEERGRGNFPDRFSARQFPNYSSELNVNALLLGDSALYLCASSLGAGPSYEQYFGPGTRLTVT.

This chain connects TRBV28 to TRBJ2-7; 7 positions match TRBD1. The CDR3 extends over 14 amino acids. J lost 2 bases, V lost 6 bases, and 7 bases had no gene match. From germline, CDR1 is MDHEN and CDR2 SYDVKM. The CDR3 sequence: CASSSGQKTYEQYF. CDR3 in DNA: TGTGCCAGCAGCTCGGGACAGAAAACCTACGAGCAGTACTTC.

The genes are TRBV24-1 and TRBJ2-5; D ambiguous. Germline CDR1 reads KGHDR; CDR2 reads SFDVKD. V lost 1 base and J lost 5, with 7 bases in between. CDR3 size: 13 residues. CDR3 bases: TGTGCCACCAGTGATTTCCCCGGGGAGACCCAGTACTTC. It is translated as CATSDFPGETQYF.

The table lists this clone with a count of one. The chain links TRBV5-4 to TRBJ1-5; D is undetermined. CDR3 size: 13 residues. Between the trimmed V and J ends, which lost 5 bases and 11 bases, there was a span of 17 bases. The V gene's germline CDR1 is SGHNT and CDR2 YYREEE (reference sequence). The CDR3 reads CASSPGPGWAQHF. CDR3 nucleotide sequence: TGTGCCAGCAGTCCAGGTCCCGGATGGGCCCAGCATTTT.

This chain links TRBV28 with TRBJ1-5, with TRBD1 matching over 8 bases. This CDR3 spans 14 amino acids. V dropped 5 bases and J dropped 9; count of bases not matched to a gene: 9. Germline CDR1 is MDHEN and CDR2 is SYDVKM. The CDR3 sequence: CASSPGTGLGPQHF. In nucleotides, the CDR3 is TGTGCCAGCAGTCCGGGGACAGGCCTAGGGCCCCAGCATTTT.

The V gene is TRBV18, the J gene TRBJ2-1, with TRBD1 identical over 10 bases. The CDR3 consists of 14 residues. CDR1 and CDR2 (germline): KGHSH, LQKENI. V shed 5 bases, J shed 3 bases, and the junction held 1 base outside the gene matches. Here the CDR3 DNA reads TGTGCCAGCTCAGGACAGGGGGTCTACAATGAGCAGTTCTTC. This encodes CASSGQGVYNEQFF.

This CDR3 reads CASSQGNRQETQYF. The CDR3 DNA is TGTGCCAGCAGCCAAGGTAACAGACAAGAGACCCAGTACTTC. J is TRBJ2-5 and V is TRBV3-1 (or the pseudogene TRBV3-2); D unresolved. Germline-derived CDR1 and CDR2 are LGHDT and YNNKEL (reference sequence). Trimming pared 1 base from V and 2 bases from J, leaving 8 bases between. The CDR3 sequence is 14 residues long.

The count of this clone is one. The chain carries TRBV19 and TRBJ2-4; 8 positions match TRBD2. Unmatched junction bases numbered 5, after V lost 4 bases and J lost 0 bases. Germline loops: CDR1 LNHDA, CDR2 SQIVND (reference sequence). The CDR3 sequence is 16 residues long. CDR3 coding DNA: TGTGCCAGTAGTAAAGGACTAGCTGAAGCCAAAAACATTCAGTACTTC. It translates to CASSKGLAEAKNIQYF.

The chain joins TRBV30 to TRBJ2-4, with D possibly matching TRBD2 (6 bases). CDR3 size: 13 residues. Per the germline V gene, CDR1 is GTSNPN and CDR2 is SVGIG (reference sequence). Trimming left V 4 bases short and J 6 bases short, with 13 bases between. The CDR3 DNA reads TGTGCCTGGACGCCCGGGGGTATAAACATTCAGTACTTC. Amino acids: CAWTPGGINIQYF.

The chain recombines TRBV19 with TRBJ2-2, with 8 bases lining up with TRBD1. The V gene's germline CDR1 is LNHDA and CDR2 SQIVND (reference sequence). The V gene end was trimmed by 4 bases and the J gene end by 6 bases; junction bases not matched to a gene: 10. The CDR3 totals 16 residues. The CDR3 coding sequence is TGTGCCAGTAGTACCAGGCGGACAGGGTGGGCCGGGGAGCTGTTTTTT. It codes for CASSTRRTGWAGELFF.

The chain couples TRBV6-2 or TRBV6-3 to TRBJ2-7, with TRBD1 matching over 8 bases. Germline V gene sequence: CDR1 MNHEY, CDR2 SVGEGT. V lost 5 bases to trimming and J lost 2 bases; unmatched junction nucleotides: 2. The CDR3 is made up of 13 amino acids. In nucleotides, the CDR3 is TGTGCCAGCAGTCTGGACAGGGCCTACGAGCAGTACTTC. Its translation: CASSLDRAYEQYF.

The chain uses TRBV2 and TRBJ1-5; 11 bases line up with TRBD1. Trimming removed 6 bases from V and 4 bases from J; junction bases left unmatched: 5. Germline V CDR1 and CDR2: SNHLY, FYNNEI. This CDR3 has 15 residues. DNA of the CDR3: TGTGCCAGCAGCCCCGGGACAGGGGGAAATCAGCCCCAGCATTTT. Residues: CASSPGTGGNQPQHF.

The chain uses TRBV7-9 and TRBJ2-1; TRBD1 is a possible D gene (6 bases). CDR3 length: 15 residues. V gave up 7 bases and J gave up 0 bases, with 13 bases separating them. Germline V gene sequence: CDR1 SEHNR, CDR2 FQNEAQ (reference sequence). The DNA for the CDR3 is TGTGCCAGCACCACGGGACAAAGCTCCTACAATGAGCAGTTCTTC. Amino acids: CASTTGQSSYNEQFF.

The CDR3 protein is CASSPAGLNYEKLFF. CDR3 coding DNA: TGCGCCAGCAGCCCAGCGGGGTTAAACTATGAAAAACTGTTTTTT. The rearrangement uses TRBV4-1 and TRBJ1-4, with D unresolved. Per germline, CDR1 MGHRA and CDR2 YSYEKL. There are 15 residues in the CDR3. Between the trimmed V and J ends, which lost 4 bases and 6 bases, there was a span of 15 bases.

The V and J genes are TRBV7-6 and TRBJ1-2; 7 nucleotides agree with TRBD1. V trimming: 4 bases; J trimming: 6 bases; junction bases outside the gene matches: 23. There are 19 residues in the CDR3. Per the germline V gene, CDR1 is SGHVS and CDR2 is FNYEAQ. In nucleotides, the CDR3 is TGTGCCAGCAGCTCGAACCCACACCCTACAGGGGTTGGTGAGAATGGCTACACCTTC. This codes for CASSSNPHPTGVGENGYTF.

The V and J genes are TRBV4-2 and TRBJ1-3, with D possibly being TRBD1 (6 bases). The germline V gene encodes CDR1 LGHNA and CDR2 YNFKEQ. Between the trimmed V and J ends, which lost 3 bases and 4 bases, there was a span of 13 bases. This CDR3 is built from 15 residues. Here the CDR3 reads CASSHRGAVGNTIYF. CDR3 in DNA: TGTGCCAGCAGCCACCGGGGGGCGGTAGGAAACACCATATATTTT.

The chain combines TRBV7-8 with TRBJ2-3; 10 bases map to TRBD2. V lost 1 base and J lost 1; bases outside the gene matches: 2. CDR3 size: 16 residues. Germline CDR1 SGHVS, CDR2 FQNEAQ. For the CDR3, the DNA is TGTGCCAGCAGCTTAGGGGGGACTAGCGGCACAGATACGCAGTATTTT. This codes for CASSLGGTSGTDTQYF.

This chain links TRBV30 with TRBJ1-5; 12 positions match TRBD1. The CDR3 is 18 residues long. Germline values: CDR1 GTSNPN, CDR2 SVGIG (reference sequence). V dropped 2 bases and J dropped 1; count of bases not matched to a gene: 9. CDR3 protein: CAWSPGTGGIGSNQPQHF. Here the CDR3 DNA reads TGTGCCTGGAGTCCCGGGACAGGGGGCATTGGGAGCAATCAGCCCCAGCATTTT.

The chain employs TRBV19 and TRBJ1-3, with D hard to call. The germline V gene has CDR1 LNHDA and CDR2 SQIVND (reference sequence). This CDR3 has 13 amino acids. V was trimmed by 3 bases and J by 4 bases, leaving 7 bases between them. This CDR3 is CASSMFGGNTIYF. The CDR3 nucleotides are TGTGCCAGTAGTATGTTCGGGGGAAACACCATATATTTT.

The CDR3 nucleotides are TGTGCCAGCAGTTTACGTGGAGGTCACGAGCAGTACTTC. Amino acids: CASSLRGGHEQYF. The chain carries TRBV28 and TRBJ2-7, with a weak D call TRBD2 (5 bases). The length of the CDR3 is 13 residues. Germline V gene lookup returns CDR1 MDHEN and CDR2 SYDVKM. Between the trimmed V and J ends, which lost 2 bases and 5 bases, there was a span of 10 bases.

V and J are TRBV6-1 and TRBJ1-5, with a weak D call TRBD1 (6 bases). The germline CDR1 and CDR2 sequences are MNHNS and SASEGT. The CDR3 length is 16 residues. Trimming removed 4 bases at V and 1 base at J, with 14 bases between. CDR3 sequence reads: CASSAKGQLSNQPQHF. Here the CDR3 DNA reads TGTGCCAGCAGTGCCAAGGGACAACTAAGCAATCAGCCCCAGCATTTT.

The rearrangement links TRBV7-9 to TRBJ2-1; 12 bases line up with TRBD2. CDR1 and CDR2 (germline): SEHNR, FQNEAQ (reference sequence). V lost 2 bases and J lost 0; bases outside the gene matches: 8. This CDR3 has 19 residues. As DNA, the CDR3 is TGTGCCAGCAGCTTACAAGGACTAGCGGGGATTCCCTCCTACAATGAGCAGTTCTTC. This translates into CASSLQGLAGIPSYNEQFF.

The V call is TRBV30, the J call TRBJ1-1; D not certain. The V end lost 7 bases, the J end lost 4 bases, and 10 bases lay between the germline ends. Germline V gene sequence: CDR1 GTSNPN, CDR2 SVGIG (reference sequence). The CDR3 has 11 residues. The CDR3 DNA reads TGTGCCTCACAACCAGGCACTGAAGCTTTCTTT. Translation gives CASQPGTEAFF.

The rearrangement links TRBV11-2 to TRBJ2-2; 10 bases map to TRBD2. Germline V gene data show CDR1 as SGHAT and CDR2 as FQNNGV. CDR3 length equals 17 residues. The V and J ends lost 2 bases and 2 bases, in that order; junction bases with no gene match: 5. CDR3 bases: TGTGCCAGCAGCTTACGTCTACTAGCGGGAAACACCGGGGAGCTGTTTTTT. Protein: CASSLRLLAGNTGELFF.